Listed below are T cell receptor beta chains from one sample, sequenced in a study of control samples from healthy donors and cancer patients. Profiling relied on immunoSEQ multiplex PCR, and the TCRdb table lists in-frame clones only, not all of them. The sample holds about 100,000 clones, more than 85% seen once. Material: blood. The receptors were gathered from a woman aged 50 to 60 in good health. Each CDR3 is given with its conserved first and last residue. The D gene is left open where the match is weak. Clone size is shown for a subset of rows, as once, few, many or a class of expanded clone.

size | J | D | V | DNA | CDR3
- | TRBJ1-1 | - | TRBV7-3 | TGTGCCAGCAGTCATAGCGACGGGGTGAACACTGAAGCTTTCTTT | CASSHSDGVNTEAFF
- | TRBJ1-4 | - | TRBV30 | TGTGCCTGGGGGCTAAACTTTGCAACTAATGAAAAACTGTTTTTT | CAWGLNFATNEKLFF
few | TRBJ2-7 | - | TRBV6-6 | TGTGCCAGCAGTTTCACGGGGGAGCAGTACTTC | CASSFTGEQYF
- | TRBJ1-3 | - | TRBV4-3 | TGCGCCAGCAGCCAAGATCGAGGAAACACCATATATTTT | CASSQDRGNTIYF
once | TRBJ2-3 | - | TRBV2 | TGTGCCAGCCCACGCGGGGCTAGCACAGATACGCAGTATTTT | CASPRGASTDTQYF
once | TRBJ2-2 | TRBD2 | TRBV19 | TGTGCCAGTAAGGGGACTAGCGATCCCGGGGAGCTGTTTTTT | CASKGTSDPGELFF
- | TRBJ2-7 | - | TRBV2 | TGTGCCAGCAGTGAGGTGACAGTTTACTCCTACGAGCAGTACTTC | CASSEVTVYSYEQYF
- | TRBJ1-1 | - | TRBV5-6 | TGTGCCAGCAGGCAGGGAGGGACTGAAGCTTTCTTT | CASRQGGTEAFF
- | TRBJ2-1 | TRBD1 | TRBV5-1 | TGCGCCAGCAGCTCAGACAGGGATCAATACAATGAGCAGTTCTTC | CASSSDRDQYNEQFF
- | TRBJ2-3 | - | TRBV7-2 | TGTGCCAGCAGCATTACTAGAACAGGTGGCACAGATACGCAGTATTTT | CASSITRTGGTDTQYF
once | TRBJ1-2 | - | TRBV30 | TGTGCCTGGAGTGTGTTTTGGGACGGCTACACCTTC | CAWSVFWDGYTF
- | TRBJ2-3 | - | TRBV6-5 | TGTGCCAGCAGTTACTTCGGCCGTACAGATACGCAGTATTTT | CASSYFGRTDTQYF
- | TRBJ2-4 | TRBD1 | TRBV2 | TGTGCCAGCAGGGAGGGGACAGGCACCAAAAACATTCAGTACTTC | CASREGTGTKNIQYF
- | TRBJ2-1 | - | TRBV7-3 | TGTGCCAGCAGCTTGAGCGGAGCCCTGACCGGTGAGCAGTTCTTC | CASSLSGALTGEQFF
- | TRBJ1-2 | - | TRBV24-1 | TGTGCCACCAGTGGCCACTCGACCGAGGCGAGGGGCTACACCTTC | CATSGHSTEARGYTF
- | TRBJ2-1 | TRBD1 | TRBV18 | TGTGCCAGCTCTCCCGGGACAGGGCATGAGCAGTTCTTC | CASSPGTGHEQFF
- | TRBJ2-3 | - | TRBV6-6 | TGTGCCAGCAGTGGCCGGTGGCAGAAGAGCACAGATACGCAGTATTTT | CASSGRWQKSTDTQYF
once | TRBJ2-5 | TRBD1 | TRBV14 | TGTGCCAGTGCCGGGACAGGGAGGGAGACCCAGTACTTC | CASAGTGRETQYF
- | TRBJ2-7 | - | TRBV4-1 | TGCGCCAGCAGCCAAGTTGTTGATATCTACGAGCAGTACTTC | CASSQVVDIYEQYF
- | TRBJ1-4 | - | TRBV6-5 | TGTGCCAGCAGTTCCGACGGACAGTTAACTAATGAAAAACTGTTTTTT | CASSSDGQLTNEKLFF
- | TRBJ1-2 | - | TRBV30 | TGTGCCTGGACCACAATGGGCGGGGGCGGCTACACCTTC | CAWTTMGGGGYTF
few | TRBJ1-2 | - | TRBV2 | TGTGCCAGCAGGGCGGGATTCTATGGCTACACCTTC | CASRAGFYGYTF
once | TRBJ2-4 | - | TRBV7-9 | TGTGCCAGCACCGAGGGCGTCGCCAAAAACATTCAGTACTTC | CASTEGVAKNIQYF
- | TRBJ2-3 | TRBD1 | TRBV6-4 | TGTGCCAGCAGTGCAACGACAGGGGGCTCAGATACGCAGTATTTT | CASSATTGGSDTQYF
- | TRBJ2-2 | TRBD1 | TRBV7-9 | TGTGCCAGCAGAAAGGACAGGGACTCCGGGGAGCTGTTTTTT | CASRKDRDSGELFF
- | TRBJ1-1 | - | TRBV29-1 | TGCAGCGTTGGGGACGTCCGTAGACACACTGAAGCTTTCTTT | CSVGDVRRHTEAFF
- | TRBJ2-3 | TRBD2 | TRBV6-5 | TGTGCCCTCTTCCATAGCGGGGAAAGCACAGATACGCAGTATTTT | CALFHSGESTDTQYF
- | TRBJ1-1 | - | TRBV5-6 | TGTGCCAGCAGCTTGGTTCAGGGATGGACTGAAGCTTTCTTT | CASSLVQGWTEAFF
- | TRBJ1-2 | TRBD1 | TRBV6-1 | TGTGCCAGCAGTGAAGCCGGGGCAGGGGGTAACTATGGCTACACCTTC | CASSEAGAGGNYGYTF
- | TRBJ2-1 | - | TRBV5-8 | TGTGCCAGCAGCTTTGGTTCGGACAATGAGCAGTTCTTC | CASSFGSDNEQFF
- | TRBJ1-6 | - | TRBV7-9 | TGTGCCAGCAGCTTAGTAGGGGGATTCAATTCACCCCTCCACTTT | CASSLVGGFNSPLHF
- | TRBJ2-2 | - | TRBV6-5 | TGTGCCAGCACCCTCACAGGGATCGGGGAGCTGTTTTTT | CASTLTGIGELFF
- | TRBJ1-3 | - | TRBV5-5 | TGTGCCAGCAGCTTTATGTCCCCCTCTGGAAACACCATATATTTT | CASSFMSPSGNTIYF
- | TRBJ1-2 | - | TRBV2 | TGTGCCAGCAGCCCAGACCGGGGGGCCAGGGCCTATGGCTACACCTTC | CASSPDRGARAYGYTF
- | TRBJ2-2 | TRBD2 | TRBV5-1 | TGCGCCAGCAGCTTTAGCGGGACCACGCGCACCGGGGAGCTGTTTTTT | CASSFSGTTRTGELFF
- | TRBJ2-2 | - | TRBV7-3 | TGTGCCAGCAGCTTAATCCCCATTAGCGGATCGAACACCGGGGAGCTGTTTTTT | CASSLIPISGSNTGELFF
- | TRBJ2-7 | - | TRBV18 | TGTGCCAGCTCTCCAGGAACAGGAGACTACGAGCAGTACTTC | CASSPGTGDYEQYF
- | TRBJ1-4 | TRBD1 | TRBV30 | TGTGCCTGGAGTGACAGGGGAGCTAATGAAAAACTGTTTTTT | CAWSDRGANEKLFF
once | TRBJ1-1 | - | TRBV9 | TGTGCCAGCAGCCCCCCCACCGGAGGCGCTGAAGCTTTCTTT | CASSPPTGGAEAFF
few | TRBJ2-2 | TRBD1 | TRBV25-1 | TGTGCCAGCAGTGAATATTGGGGACAGGGAGACACCGGGGAGCTGTTTTTT | CASSEYWGQGDTGELFF
- | TRBJ2-3 | - | TRBV6-6 | TGTGCCAGCAGTTTAGTACAAGATACGCAGTATTTT | CASSLVQDTQYF